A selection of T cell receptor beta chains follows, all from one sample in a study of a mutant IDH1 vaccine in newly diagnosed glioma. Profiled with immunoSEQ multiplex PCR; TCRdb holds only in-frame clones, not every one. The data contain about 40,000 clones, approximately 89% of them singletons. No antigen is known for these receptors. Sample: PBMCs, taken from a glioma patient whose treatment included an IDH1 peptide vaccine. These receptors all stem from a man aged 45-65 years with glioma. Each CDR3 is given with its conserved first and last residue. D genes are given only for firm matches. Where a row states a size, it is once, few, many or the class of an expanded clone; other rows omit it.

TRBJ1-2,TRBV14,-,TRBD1,TGTGCCAGCAGCCATCGTCGAGGGGGCAGAAATGGCTACACCTTC,CASSHRRGGRNGYTF
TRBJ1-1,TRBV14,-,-,TGTGCCAGCAGCCAAGTCACGAGAAACACTGAAGCTTTCTTT,CASSQVTRNTEAFF
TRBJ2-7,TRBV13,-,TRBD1,TGTGCCAGCAGCTTACCGGGACAGGGGTACGAGCAGTACTTC,CASSLPGQGYEQYF
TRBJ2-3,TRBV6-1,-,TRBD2,TGTGCCAGCAGGGGACTAGCGGCTAGCACAGATACGCAGTATTTT,CASRGLAASTDTQYF
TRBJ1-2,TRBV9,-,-,TGTGCCAGCAGCGCCCGGACAAGCCCCTATGGCTACACCTTC,CASSARTSPYGYTF
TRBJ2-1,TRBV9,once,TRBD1,TGTGCCAGCAGCGTAGTGGGACAGGGGAGGGATGAGCAGTTCTTC,CASSVVGQGRDEQFF
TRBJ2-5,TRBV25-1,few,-,TGTGCCAGCAGTGAATATGGACAAGAGACCCAGTACTTC,CASSEYGQETQYF
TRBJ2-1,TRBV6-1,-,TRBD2,TGTGCCAGCGATACGGGACTAGGTGGCCGCAATGAGCAGTTCTTC,CASDTGLGGRNEQFF
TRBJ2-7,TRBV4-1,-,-,TGCGCCAGCAGCCAAGATCAAGGCTACGAGCAGTACTTC,CASSQDQGYEQYF
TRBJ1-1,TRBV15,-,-,TGTGCCACCAGCAGAGGCGGAAGAAGAACTGAAGCTTTCTTT,CATSRGGRRTEAFF
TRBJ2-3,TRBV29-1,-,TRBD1,TGCAGCGTTGCCCCCGGGACAGGGTATAGCACAGATACGCAGTATTTT,CSVAPGTGYSTDTQYF
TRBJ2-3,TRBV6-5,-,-,TGTGCCAGCAGTTACGGGGTTACGCAGTATTTT,CASSYGVTQYF
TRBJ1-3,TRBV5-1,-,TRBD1,TGCGCCAGCAGTCCTTTCGGGGACAGGGGCTCTGGAAACACCATATATTTT,CASSPFGDRGSGNTIYF
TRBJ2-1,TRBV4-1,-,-,TGCGCCAGCAGCCAAATTACCTACAATGAGCAGTTCTTC,CASSQITYNEQFF
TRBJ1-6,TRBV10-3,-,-,TGTGCCATCAGTGAGCCCTTAGGTGAAGGGGTTCGAAATTCACCCCTCCACTTT,CAISEPLGEGVRNSPLHF
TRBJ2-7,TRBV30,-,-,TGTGCCTGGAGTCGAAGCTCCTACGAGCAGTACTTC,CAWSRSSYEQYF
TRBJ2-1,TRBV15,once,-,TGTGCCACCAGCACCGACAGGAGCTCCTACAATGAGCAGTTCTTC,CATSTDRSSYNEQFF
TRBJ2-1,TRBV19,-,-,TGTGCCAGTAGTATCATGGCGACTTTCCTAGAGCAGTTCTTC,CASSIMATFLEQFF
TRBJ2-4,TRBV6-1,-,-,TGTGCCAGCAGTGGGCCGGCAGGGGTGTACAAAAACATTCAGTACTTC,CASSGPAGVYKNIQYF
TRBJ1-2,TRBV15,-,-,TGTGCCACCAGCAGAGAGGTGGGGGGGTATGGCTACACCTTC,CATSREVGGYGYTF
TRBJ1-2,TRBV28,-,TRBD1,TGTGCCAGCAGTGAACCGGGACAGCCAAGGTTCTACACCTTC,CASSEPGQPRFYTF
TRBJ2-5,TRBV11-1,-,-,TGTGCCAGCAGCTTCCGACAGGCGGAGGTCCAAGAGACCCAGTACTTC,CASSFRQAEVQETQYF
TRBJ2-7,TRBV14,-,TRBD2,TGTGCCAGCAGCCCCGGACTAGCGGGAGAGATTTTC,CASSPGLAGEIF
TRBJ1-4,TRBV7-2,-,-,TGTGCCAGCAGCCGAGATGGCAGGGTAGAGGCTACTAATGAAAAACTGTTTTTT,CASSRDGRVEATNEKLFF
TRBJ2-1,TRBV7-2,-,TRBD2,TGTGCCAGCAGAAAAGGACTAGTTGGATACAATGAGCAGTTCTTC,CASRKGLVGYNEQFF
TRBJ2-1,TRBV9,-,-,TGTGCCAGCAGCCTTATAGATGAGCAGTTCTTC,CASSLIDEQFF
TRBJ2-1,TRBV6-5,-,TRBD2,TGTGCCAGCGGAGTGGGAGGGCCCAACAATGAGCAGTTCTTC,CASGVGGPNNEQFF
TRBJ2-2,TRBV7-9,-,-,TGTGCCAGCAGGTCCACCGGGGAGCTGTTTTTT,CASRSTGELFF
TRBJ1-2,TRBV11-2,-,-,TGTGCCAGCAGCTCCCAACAGGGTCGCTATGGCTACACCTTC,CASSSQQGRYGYTF